This T cell receptor (beta chain) was sequenced in a study of T cells in localized non-small cell lung cancer. Study conclusions and caveats: For the top 100 tumor clones, a median around 55 also appeared in adjacent lung. With higher T cell density in blood came longer overall survival. Maximal T cell clonality occurred in uninvolved adjacent lung, with tumor ranking below it.

As for this clone: Its antigen remains unknown.

Using immunoSEQ multiplex PCR, the repertoire was profiled, and TCRdb retains in-frame clones only, with some absent. The sample carries around 16,000 clones, approximately 80% recorded once. V was pared by 5 bases and J by 8 bases, with 13 bases between. Germline V gives CDR1 SEHNR, CDR2 FQNEAQ (reference sequence). The CDR3 covers 13 residues. This receptor was obtained from a male donor older than 55 with stage I lung adenocarcinoma. The chain is built from TRBV7-9 and TRBJ1-5; D call uncertain. The sample consisted of peripheral blood, taken before any cancer treatment. Written as DNA, the CDR3 is TGTGCCAGCAGCCTCGGGCAGGATGAGCCCCAGCATTTT. It translates to CASSLGQDEPQHF.